This TCR beta chain emerged from a study of regulatory T cells in long-lasting Graves disease. Study-level background: Graves' patients diagnosed newly had used antithyroid drugs under 3 months.

HTBI primers from iRepertoire and Arm-PCR of CDR3 regions yielded the TCR beta libraries. TCRdb ran MiXCR on the multiplex PCR reads and lists one entry per CDR3 protein. The sample consists of around 360,000 distinct CDR3 sequences, around 16% of them appearing once. Germline CDR1 reads SEHNR; CDR2 reads FQNEAQ (reference sequence). Trimming removed 3 bases at V and 7 bases at J, with 16 bases between. The CDR3 covers 15 residues. This clonotype was seen ten or more times. Noted time point: newly diagnosed GD, antithyroid drugs for less than 3 months. After RNA was extracted from PBMCs, the TCR library was made from it. The sample also formed part of further work on T cells in Graves' hyperthyroidism and ophthalmopathy. That paper states: Researchers found most expanded thyroid clonotypes above 0.001 in blood as well.

The sequencing used peripheral blood mononuclear cells (PBMCs), collected at new diagnosis, from a patient treated with antithyroid drugs. The V gene is TRBV7-9, the J gene TRBJ2-1; tentatively, D is TRBD1 (7 bases). The TCR originated in a woman between 18 and 29 years old with Graves disease. CDR3 in amino acids: CASSFRRGRENEQFF. The CDR3 DNA is TGTGCCAGCAGCTTTAGGAGGGGGCGAGAGAATGAGCAGTTCTTC. Looking up the rest from reference TRBV7-9 and TRBJ2-1 gives the full variable domain: DTGVSQNPRHKITKRGQNVTFRCDPISEHNRLYWYRQTLGQGPEFLTYFQNEAQLEKSRLLSDRFSAERPKGSFSTLEIQRTEQGDSAMYLCASSFRRGRENEQFFGPGTRLTVL.